These T cell receptor beta chains were read from a single sample in a study of lymphopenia after photon versus proton radiotherapy. Repertoires were generated with immunoSEQ multiplex PCR, while TCRdb's copy carries only in-frame clones and drops some. The sample contains 55,000 to 70,000 clones, more than 75% of which appear only once. The sample consisted of peripheral blood, taken from a patient treated with photon-based radiotherapy. The receptors were gathered from a woman in her 70s with pancreatic cancer. The CDR3 runs from the conserved cysteine through the conserved F or W. The order of the fields is V gene, clone size, D gene, CDR3 length, J gene, CDR3 DNA, CDR3 protein. A D gene is named only where the DNA matches it firmly. Clone size is stated in some rows and not others, as once, few, many or a class when expanded.

TRBV9	-	TRBD2	16	TRBJ2-1	TGTGCCAGCAGCGTAGGAGCGGGAGCGGTCTACAATGAGCAGTTCTTC	CASSVGAGAVYNEQFF
TRBV29-1	-	TRBD1	11	TRBJ1-1	TGCAGCGTTGGGGACCAGGGGGCCGCTTTCTTT	CSVGDQGAAFF
TRBV4-1	-	TRBD2	19	TRBJ2-5	TGCGCCAGCAGCCACCTCGGACTAGCGGGACCTAGAAACCAAGAGACCCAGTACTTC	CASSHLGLAGPRNQETQYF
TRBV27	-	TRBD1	15	TRBJ1-1	TGTGCCAGCGGTCGACAGGGGGCCCAGAACACTGAAGCTTTCTTT	CASGRQGAQNTEAFF
TRBV15	-	TRBD2	15	TRBJ2-1	TGTGCCACCAGCAGTCCGGGACTAGGGGGCAATGAGCAGTTCTTC	CATSSPGLGGNEQFF
TRBV29-1	-	TRBD2	13	TRBJ2-1	TGCAGCGGAACAAGCGGGATATCAAATGAGCAGTTCTTC	CSGTSGISNEQFF
TRBV29-1	few	-	12	TRBJ1-3	TGCAGCGTGGAGGGGTACGGAAACACCATATATTTT	CSVEGYGNTIYF
TRBV5-1	-	-	14	TRBJ2-4	TGCGCCAGCAGCTTGGACCTATCCAAAAACATTCAGTACTTC	CASSLDLSKNIQYF
TRBV28	-	-	16	TRBJ1-5	TGTGCCAGCAGTTTGGGGAGGGCGTATAGCAATCAGCCCCAGCATTTT	CASSLGRAYSNQPQHF
TRBV27	once	-	13	TRBJ1-1	TGTGCCAGCAGTTTAAAGGGGGTTGGGGAAGCTTTCTTT	CASSLKGVGEAFF
TRBV6-1	once	-	13	TRBJ1-1	TGTGCCACCCGACAGGCGGTGAACACTGAAGCTTTCTTT	CATRQAVNTEAFF
TRBV28	-	-	15	TRBJ2-1	TGTGCCAGCAGGAATCGAGGGTTGACCTACAATGAGCAGTTCTTC	CASRNRGLTYNEQFF
TRBV7-3	-	-	14	TRBJ2-3	TGTGCCAGCAAGCAGGGGCGCAACACAGATACGCAGTATTTT	CASKQGRNTDTQYF
TRBV11-2	-	TRBD2	13	TRBJ2-5	TGTGCCAGCAGCCAGGGACTAGAAGAGACCCAGTACTTC	CASSQGLEETQYF
TRBV5-6	-	TRBD1	14	TRBJ2-7	TGTGCCAGCAGCTTAGGGACAGGGCGCAGCGAGCAGTACTTC	CASSLGTGRSEQYF
TRBV6-6	once	TRBD1	14	TRBJ1-5	TGTGCCAGCAGTTACGGACAGGGAAATCAGCCCCAGCATTTT	CASSYGQGNQPQHF
TRBV6-6	few	TRBD1	15	TRBJ1-3	TGTGCCAGCACTATAACAGGGGATGCTGGAAACACCATATATTTT	CASTITGDAGNTIYF
TRBV7-2	-	TRBD2	12	TRBJ2-5	TGTGCCAGCAGCCCCAGCGGGGGGCGTCGGTACTTC	CASSPSGGRRYF
TRBV19	-	TRBD2	16	TRBJ2-5	TGTGCCAGTAGTACAAAACTAGCGGGAGGGCCGGAGACCCAGTACTTC	CASSTKLAGGPETQYF
TRBV6-1	once	TRBD2	15	TRBJ2-3	TGTGCCAGCAGTGTCCTAGCGGGAGGCCCAGATACGCAGTATTTT	CASSVLAGGPDTQYF
TRBV7-2	-	-	15	TRBJ2-7	TGTGCCAGCAGCGTGACGGGGACACACTCCTACGAGCAGTACTTC	CASSVTGTHSYEQYF
TRBV11-2	-	TRBD2	13	TRBJ2-5	TGTGCCAGCAGCCCGGGACTATTAGAGACCCAGTACTTC	CASSPGLLETQYF
TRBV27	-	-	13	TRBJ1-5	TGTGCCAGCAGTTTCGGAAGGACTCAGCCCCAGCATTTT	CASSFGRTQPQHF
TRBV4-3	-	-	13	TRBJ1-3	TGCGCCAGCAGCCAAACAACTGGAAACACCATATATTTT	CASSQTTGNTIYF
TRBV10-3	-	TRBD1	15	TRBJ1-1	TGTGCCATCAGTGGGCCGGGACAGGGACGCACTGAAGCTTTCTTT	CAISGPGQGRTEAFF
TRBV11-3	-	TRBD2	15	TRBJ2-5	TGTGCCAGCAGTCCCGGACTAGCGGGAGAAGAGACCCAGTACTTC	CASSPGLAGEETQYF
TRBV5-1	-	TRBD1	15	TRBJ1-4	TGCGCCAGCAGCTTGGAGGGACAGAGTAATGAAAAACTGTTTTTT	CASSLEGQSNEKLFF
TRBV4-3	-	TRBD1	13	TRBJ1-3	TGCGCCAGCAGCCACACAGGGGAAAACACCATATATTTT	CASSHTGENTIYF
TRBV28	-	-	14	TRBJ1-2	TGTGCCAGCGGGCATTTAGGGGACTGGAAGGGCTACACCTTC	CASGHLGDWKGYTF
TRBV5-4	once	TRBD2	15	TRBJ2-7	TGTGCCAGCAGCGACGGACTAGCGGGAGACCACGAGCAGTACTTC	CASSDGLAGDHEQYF
TRBV6-1	-	TRBD1	14	TRBJ2-3	TGTGCCAGCAGTGACAGGGGGCACACAGATACGCAGTATTTT	CASSDRGHTDTQYF
TRBV10-1	-	-	14	TRBJ2-7	TGCGCCAGCCGAACCGGGCCTTCTTGTTACGAGCAGTACTTC	CASRTGPSCYEQYF
TRBV7-9	-	-	15	TRBJ1-1	TGTGCCAGCAGCTTAGTAACAGGTTTGAACACTGAAGCTTTCTTT	CASSLVTGLNTEAFF
TRBV14	-	-	16	TRBJ1-1	TGTGCCAGCAGCCGGACTAGTAGGGGGAGCGACACTGAAGCTTTCTTT	CASSRTSRGSDTEAFF
TRBV14	-	TRBD2	15	TRBJ2-1	TGTGCCAGCAGCCCTAGCGGGAGGGCCAGGTATGAGCAGTTCTTC	CASSPSGRARYEQFF
TRBV9	-	-	16	TRBJ1-3	TGTGCCAGCAGCGCCGGGGGCCCTCACTCTGGAAACACCATATATTTT	CASSAGGPHSGNTIYF
TRBV27	-	-	16	TRBJ1-2	TGTGCCAGCAGTATGTTACAGGGCAGGTCTAGGTATGGCTACACCTTC	CASSMLQGRSRYGYTF
TRBV2	-	TRBD2	16	TRBJ2-1	TGTGCCAGTACGGGACTAGCGGGAGGGAATGACAATGAGCAGTTCTTC	CASTGLAGGNDNEQFF
TRBV10-3	once	-	14	TRBJ2-1	TGTGCCATCAGCTCAGGGGTCGGGTACAATGAGCAGTTCTTC	CAISSGVGYNEQFF
TRBV28	-	-	16	TRBJ2-6	TGTGCCAGCAGCCAAAGACACCCCTCTGGGGCCAACGTCCTGACTTTC	CASSQRHPSGANVLTF
TRBV6-1	-	TRBD2	15	TRBJ2-5	TGTGCCAGCAGTGAGAGCGGGAGGGCCGATGAGACCCAGTACTTC	CASSESGRADETQYF
TRBV25-1	-	-	17	TRBJ2-2	TGTGCCAGCAGTGAACGGGCCTCTGTGGTAAACACCGGGGAGCTGTTTTTT	CASSERASVVNTGELFF
TRBV6-5	-	TRBD1	13	TRBJ1-4	TGTGCCAGCAGCGCCCAGGGGGGTGAAAAACTGTTTTTT	CASSAQGGEKLFF
TRBV7-9	-	-	13	TRBJ1-1	TGTGCCAGCAGGATCTCGGGGAACACTGAAGCTTTCTTT	CASRISGNTEAFF
TRBV15	-	TRBD1	17	TRBJ2-2	TGTGCCACCAACGGCTTTACAGGGGGCATGAACACCGGGGAGCTGTTTTTT	CATNGFTGGMNTGELFF
TRBV19	-	TRBD1	15	TRBJ2-4	TGTGCCAGTAGTCCTGGGGACAGCCTAAAAAACATTCAGTACTTC	CASSPGDSLKNIQYF
TRBV15	-	TRBD2	14	TRBJ2-5	TGTGCCACCAGCAGACTAGCGGACCAAGAGACCCAGTACTTC	CATSRLADQETQYF
TRBV6-5	-	-	16	TRBJ1-4	TGTGCCAGCAGTTACTCGCGTAGTGCAACTAATGAAAAACTGTTTTTT	CASSYSRSATNEKLFF
TRBV9	-	-	15	TRBJ1-2	TGTGCCAGCAGCCCAGGGACGTCAGGGAACTATGGCTACACCTTC	CASSPGTSGNYGYTF
TRBV5-5	once	TRBD2	16	TRBJ2-7	TGTGCCAGCAGCTTGGACATAGCGGGGATCTCCTACGAGCAGTACTTC	CASSLDIAGISYEQYF
TRBV7-8	-	-	15	TRBJ1-5	TGTGCTTCTCGGCAGGGCGAGGACGGAGTTCAGCCCCAGCATTTT	CASRQGEDGVQPQHF
TRBV29-1	-	-	14	TRBJ2-7	TGCAGCGTCTTGGAACCGGGGACGACCTACGAGCAGTACTTC	CSVLEPGTTYEQYF